This TCR beta chain was sequenced in a study of cytomegalovirus exposure and HLA in healthy donors (dated by TCRdb to 2016 to 2017). For the wider study: According to an earlier analysis of 587 of the donors, some 180 million T cells yielded 90 million to 130 million unique TCR beta sequences and 276 Gb of sequence data. The number of typed donors differed by locus: roughly 629-640 for A, B, C, DRB1 and DQB1; about 520 for DQA1; 606 for DPA1; and some 430 for DPB1. Donor age, sex, ethnicity and CMV serostatus were compiled together with the repertoire data. Besides the first cohort of around 700 subjects, a separate validation cohort made up of 90 to 150 different subjects was used. Roughly 300 gigabases of sequencing data and tens of millions of unique TCR sequences made up an early release that covered approximately 650 HLA-typed donors. Among about 370 genotyped donors of the cohort, an average of about 240,000 unique TCR beta nucleotide sequences was sequenced per donor, of which roughly 17% were non-productive. Of the 300 to 500 genotyped donors, approximately 80% were placed in the genetic ancestry cluster associated with self-reported Caucasian donors. HLA typing covered class I and class II loci at four-digit resolution. In a later genetic analysis, genome-wide SNP genotypes for about 55% of the roughly 700 donors were used, and that subset was treated as a discovery cohort. The study aimed to test whether cataloging public T cell receptors could reveal signatures of past pathogen exposure. Using immunosequencing, the study profiled T cell repertoires from fewer than 850 subjects and related those repertoires to cytomegalovirus serostatus. To decide whether each TCR beta V gene segment behaved as functional or pseudogenic, an earlier analysis of 587 of the donors relied on high-throughput TCR beta sequencing. A later analysis re-analyzed previously published TCR beta repertoires from roughly 630 donors and added high-resolution HLA genotyping to study TCR occurrence patterns. Because of strong linkage in the cohort, five DR-DQ haplotypes were treated as single units for association and clustering. To predict cytomegalovirus infection status, the study brought together high-throughput TCR immunosequencing, statistical association of individual TCRs with disease status, and machine learning. Rather than drawing on any new phenotypic data, the later analysis identified candidate immune exposures from TCR beta sequences and the way those sequences occurred across donors. All discovery cohort repertoires had been generated using a single sequencing platform.

Regarding this clone: It lacks a known antigen. Per-base quality was not reported, and no clone a single base away is much larger than it.

Points the paper makes about the study in general: Approximately 18 rarely observed V segments, including chromosome 9 orphons, were excluded from the earlier analysis of about 500 of the donors because counts were too low. For the cohort, immune exposure information was limited to CMV serostatus. Only TCR beta chains were sequenced in this cohort, and the absence of alpha or paired-chain data limited detectable features. When HLA alleles, especially DR and DQ, strongly co-occurred, attributing TCR associations to individual alleles was difficult. Correlated functional status among segregating V segments might reflect linkage disequilibrium, but an unknown experimental factor could not be ruled out. The authors suggested that the approach could potentially be extended to other disease states and immunological phenotypes. A further reported finding was that TCR beta sequences accurately predicted the HLA-A and HLA-B alleles for most subjects in the first cohort. Compared with the roughly 720-donor mean, donors in an Asian-associated ancestry cluster had fewer N-insertions in productive TCRs, according to a later genetic analysis. Compared with equally common non-associated chains, HLA-associated TCR beta chains in a later analysis were more clonally expanded and had lower generation probabilities. A cluster of highly shared sequence variants was judged likely to represent a technical artifact of the sequencing pipeline. According to a later analysis, TCR association rates differed among HLA loci, with DRB1 alleles showing the most associated TCRs and HLA-C alleles showing the fewest. The classifier was reported to diagnose cytomegalovirus status with high specificity and sensitivity in both the original and validation cohorts. In a later genetic analysis, a missense DCLRE1C variant was associated with V-gene and J-gene trimming of TCR beta chains, and the association was replicated in an independent cohort. The presence/absence analyses assumed that sequencing depth was roughly uniform across donors, and that assumption may not be true. In an earlier analysis of 587 of the donors, most TCR beta V segments appeared in productive rearrangements about 87% or about 30% of the time, broadly matching IMGT annotations. A later analysis associated about 17,000 TCR beta sequences with specific HLA alleles at a false discovery rate of 0.05. Some IMGT-functional V segments, including TRBV6-2 and TRBV6-3, could not be told apart with the 87-base-pair reads, so those segments were excluded. Three of the identified cytomegalovirus-associated TCR beta chains were confirmed in vitro to be specific for cytomegalovirus antigens. The study gave a list of over 150 TCR beta chains associated with cytomegalovirus. According to a later analysis, most CMV-associated TCR beta chains appeared to be HLA-restricted, and the HLA associations seemed to be driven largely by CMV exposure. Because HLA typing was unavailable for some donors at each locus, only the typed subset was used in association tests. In a later analysis, several top co-occurrence clusters were reported to appear linked to parvovirus B19, influenza, CMV and Epstein-Barr virus. While some public TCRs were present in many individuals, most TCR sequences turned up only very rarely across donors.

Preparation of the library involved the immunoSEQ multiplex PCR assay. For the multiplex PCR, a mixture combining 60 forward primers for TCR Vbeta segments and 13 reverse primers for TCR Jbeta segments was used. The CDR3 region of rearranged TCR beta genes was amplified from genomic DNA with a multiplex PCR assay. Amplified TCR beta libraries were sequenced as 87-base-pair reads on the Illumina HiSeq System. As for the authors' bioinformatics: A later analysis tallied approximately 87 million unique TCR beta chains across the 550 to 850 repertoires, and around 9.9 million of those chains were shared by two or more donors. To remove PCR and sequencing errors, raw reads were error-corrected and collapsed into unique sequences using a nearest-neighbor algorithm that merged closely related sequences. V, D and J gene segments were assigned by aligning CDR3 sequences to IMGT reference sequences. For a sequence to be retained, a match of at least six nucleotides to both a V gene segment and a J gene segment was required. A rearrangement counted as productive if the CDR3 had no stop codons and remained in frame with V and J, and every other rearrangement counted as non-productive. CDR3 was defined according to IMGT convention as the region running from the second conserved V-encoded cysteine to the conserved J-encoded phenylalanine. In an earlier analysis of approximately 500 of the donors, sequences lacking an unambiguous match to a single V gene segment were excluded. An earlier analysis of a few hundred of the donors called V segments functional above 56.7% productive rearrangements and segregating when the between-donor standard deviation exceeded 5%. To diagnose cytomegalovirus status from the catalog of TCR beta chain sequences, a statistical classification framework was built. V and J gene assignment, in a later analysis, came from comparing TCR nucleotide sequences with IMGT/GENE-DB human TR gene sequences. Using the TCRdist pipeline, a later analysis assigned CDR3 sequences along with most-parsimonious VDJ recombination scenarios. A later analysis defined each TCR beta chain by its CDR3 amino acid sequence plus V-gene family, and excluded reads lacking a unique V-gene family. A later analysis removed 550 to 650 highly shared, low-generation-probability nucleotide sequences to deal with suspected cross-contamination and a sequencing artifact. In a later analysis, a clonal expansion index for each public chain was calculated from normalized within-repertoire ranks of inferred template counts. In a later analysis, generation probabilities were computed with a VDJ recombination model fitted to out-of-frame rearrangements, and the resulting probabilities were checked against IGoR. In a later analysis, TCR-TCR, TCR-HLA and TCR-CMV co-occurrence was scored with hypergeometric tests, and a repertoire-size bias correction was applied to TCR pairs. False discovery rates were estimated in a later analysis by permuting HLA or CMV assignments 20 times. A later analysis grouped co-occurring TCRs with DBSCAN, adding TCRdist sequence similarity when clustering within HLA-allele-positive subsets. For co-occurrence clustering, repertoires with fewer than 30,000 or more than 120,000 public chains were excluded, along with about five repertoires with anomalous nucleotide sharing. The table comes from immuneACCESS by way of TCRdb, which keeps in-frame sequences with V and J called. Part of the clones is missing from these tables; in studies checked, under half for an unresolved V gene and the rest for unknown reasons. The D gene and trimming were derived from the DNA, and the V and J assignments and clone size from that table. Present in this sample are 60,000 to 85,000 clones, more than 55% of which were seen just once. Approximately 5% of the sample rests with the top ten.

Trimming removed 4 bases from V and 5 bases from J; the gene matches leave 7 bases unexplained. Reading from cysteine to phenylalanine, the CDR3 counts 15 amino acids. Only CDR3 DNA remains: 45 bases, in frame from the first base. The germline V gene specifies ENHRY as CDR1 and SYGVKD as CDR2. In total, 630 or so healthy bone marrow donors made up the cohort. At the time of sampling, all cohort members were nominally healthy, though unrecorded immune exposures were likely present. The donor tested CMV seropositive, placing the donor among the approximately 310 seropositive members of the cohort. A peripheral blood sample was collected from each donor, and TCR beta sequencing was performed on peripheral blood mononuclear cells. The Qiagen DNeasy Blood Extraction Kit was used to extract genomic DNA from the blood cell samples.

Rearrangement joined TRBV10-3 to TRBJ2-3, with 9 bases matching TRBD2. This clonotype was obtained from a man aged 55 to 70 in good health and CMV-seropositive. The material sequenced was PBMCs. The CDR3: CAISGALAGKDTQYF. The DNA sequence follows: TGTGCCATCAGTGGGGCGCTAGCGGGGAAAGATACGCAGTATTTT.